Presented here are 16 T cell receptor beta chains from one specimen sequenced in a study of blood T cell repertoires in COVID-19. Sequencing used immunoSEQ multiplex PCR; TCRdb keeps in-frame clones, though not all of them. The data contain some 420,000 clones, 80% to 90% of them singletons. Sequencing was carried out using PBMCs or T cells enriched from blood (not recorded which). The source of these receptors is a young man who had recovered from COVID-19.

The CDR3 region is CASSEWDGGSGNTIYF. As DNA, the CDR3 is TGTGCCAGCAGTGAATGGGACGGAGGGTCTGGAAACACCATATATTTT. The genes are TRBV2 and TRBJ1-3; tentative D call: TRBD1 (5 bases). Germline V lookup: CDR1 SNHLY, CDR2 FYNNEI. This CDR3 region has 16 residues. V gave up 2 bases and J gave up 1 base, with 12 bases separating them.

This chain uses TRBV4-1 with TRBJ2-1; 12 bases align to TRBD2. Germline assignment: CDR1 MGHRA and CDR2 YSYEKL. The ends lost 4 bases at V and 0 bases at J; junction bases unmatched: 16. This CDR3 spans 21 amino acids. CDR3 sequence reads: CASSLSFRLAGVPSSYNEQFF. The CDR3 region has the DNA TGCGCCAGCAGCCTCTCCTTCAGACTAGCGGGGGTCCCGAGCTCCTACAATGAGCAGTTCTTC.

V and J are TRBV9 and TRBJ2-7; D remains ambiguous. V dropped 0 bases and J dropped 0 bases, with 7 bases sitting between them. This CDR3 spans 14 amino acids. The germline gives CDR1 SGDLS, CDR2 YYNGEE. The CDR3 nucleotides are TGTGCCAGCAGCGTAGTCCCGAGCTCCTACGAGCAGTACTTC. Translating gives CASSVVPSSYEQYF.

The CDR3 coding sequence is TGTGCCAGCAGCATCGGGACTAGCGGGAGCTCTGGGTACGATACGCAGTATTTT. This gives the protein CASSIGTSGSSGYDTQYF. The rearrangement joins TRBV5-8 to TRBJ2-3, with 14 nucleotides matching TRBD2. The V segment lost 4 bases and the J segment 6 bases; nucleotides outside the gene matches: 13. Germline V gene sequence: CDR1 SGHTS, CDR2 YDEGEE. The CDR3 has 18 residues.

V gene TRBV4-1 combines with J gene TRBJ2-7; D remains ambiguous. Germline CDR1 reads MGHRA; CDR2 reads YSYEKL. The CDR3 is made up of 13 amino acids. V gave up 0 bases and J gave up 4 bases, with 7 bases separating them. The CDR3 DNA follows: TGCGCCAGCAGCCAAGAGGCTCCATACGAGCAGTACTTC. Translated, it gives CASSQEAPYEQYF.

V gene TRBV6-6 combines with J gene TRBJ1-5; D not certain. CDR1 and CDR2 (germline): MNHNY, SVGAGI (reference sequence). Trimming took off 6 bases at V and 4 bases at J, with 13 bases between the two ends. The CDR3 runs to 14 residues. Here the CDR3 reads CASRAERVNQPQHF. The CDR3, as DNA: TGTGCCAGCAGAGCCGAGAGGGTGAATCAGCCCCAGCATTTT.

V gene TRBV5-1 combines with J gene TRBJ2-3, with 9 bases aligning to TRBD2. Looked up from germline, CDR1 is SGHRS and CDR2 is YFSETQ. The CDR3 is 15 amino acids. Trimming at V came to 3 bases and at J to 1 base, leaving 3 bases not matched to a gene. The CDR3 nucleotides read TGCGCCAGCAGCTCCCCTAGCGGGGGCACAGATACGCAGTATTTT. Amino acid sequence: CASSSPSGGTDTQYF.

The chain uses TRBV5-8 and TRBJ2-5, with TRBD2 matching over 11 bases. The junction had 5 bases not matched to a gene; V was cut back by 3 bases and J by 4 bases. This CDR3 contains 15 residues. Germline V gene lookup returns CDR1 SGHTS and CDR2 YDEGEE. The DNA for the CDR3 is TGTGCCAGCAGCTCGGGACTAGCGGAGGGAGAGACCCAGTACTTC. This translates into CASSSGLAEGETQYF.

The chain combines TRBV19 with TRBJ2-3; D is unclear. Germline values: CDR1 LNHDA, CDR2 SQIVND (reference sequence). V was shortened by 3 bases and J by 5 bases, with 9 bases between the two germline ends. The CDR3 loop spans 13 amino acids. The CDR3 DNA is TGTGCCAGTAGTATCTCACTTCTAGATACGCAGTATTTT. This translates into CASSISLLDTQYF.

The chain joins TRBV19 to TRBJ2-7, with D possibly matching TRBD2 (6 bases). Germline V gene lookup returns CDR1 LNHDA and CDR2 SQIVND (reference sequence). V lost 0 bases to trimming and J lost 5 bases, with 11 bases between them. CDR3 size: 14 residues. CDR3 bases: TGTGCCAGTAGTATAGATGTAGCGGTGGACGAGCAGTACTTC. This encodes CASSIDVAVDEQYF.

The DNA for the CDR3 is TGTGCCAGCAGCTCTGGCCTCGTCCCAGATACGCAGTATTTT. This encodes CASSSGLVPDTQYF. This chain joins TRBV7-6 and TRBJ2-3; D call uncertain. Per the germline V gene, CDR1 is SGHVS and CDR2 is FNYEAQ. Trimming stripped 4 bases from V and 4 bases from J, with 12 bases between. The CDR3 spans 14 residues.

This clone was found once. The chain couples TRBV18 to TRBJ2-7, with 9 nucleotides matching TRBD2. Germline CDR1 is KGHSH and CDR2 is LQKENI. V lost 6 bases and J lost 2; bases outside the gene matches: 11. This CDR3 is built from 16 residues. This CDR3 reads CASSPPVAGGTYEQYF. Written as DNA, the CDR3 is TGTGCCAGCTCGCCCCCTGTCGCGGGAGGGACCTACGAGCAGTACTTC.

The V and J genes are TRBV4-1 and TRBJ1-4; D remains ambiguous. CDR3 length equals 15 residues. Trimming shortened V by 4 bases and J by 0 bases, and 9 bases separated the two germline ends. The V gene's germline CDR1 is MGHRA and CDR2 YSYEKL. The CDR3 here is CASSLQVATNEKLFF. The CDR3, as DNA: TGCGCCAGCAGCCTGCAGGTCGCAACTAATGAAAAACTGTTTTTT.

The chain is built from TRBV30 and TRBJ2-2, with D maybe TRBD2 (5 bases). V lost 3 bases to trimming and J lost 1 base, with 15 bases between them. The germline gives CDR1 GTSNPN, CDR2 SVGIG (reference sequence). The CDR3 has 16 residues. CDR3 sequence: CAWRPLRRLNTGELFF. CDR3 DNA sequence: TGTGCCTGGAGACCCCTGCGGAGGCTGAACACCGGGGAGCTGTTTTTT.

The rearrangement joins TRBV6-5 to TRBJ1-6; D is uncertain. This CDR3 is built from 13 residues. V lost 8 bases, J lost 7 bases, and 12 bases lay in between. Germline assignment: CDR1 MNHEY and CDR2 SVGAGI. The CDR3 loop is CASGTGSNSPLHF. The CDR3 nucleotides read TGTGCCAGCGGAACGGGGTCCAATTCACCCCTCCACTTT.

This sequence joins TRBV9 and TRBJ1-2; D is ambiguous. The CDR3 has 13 amino acids. Trimming took 0 bases from V and 8 from J, leaving 11 bases between them. Germline V gene sequence: CDR1 SGDLS, CDR2 YYNGEE. The DNA for the CDR3 is TGTGCCAGCAGCGTAGCTGAGGCAGCCGGCTACACCTTC. Translation: CASSVAEAAGYTF. The full variable domain, rest sourced from reference TRBV9 and TRBJ1-2, is DSGVTQTPKHLITATGQRVTLRCSPRSGDLSVYWYQQSLDQGLQFLIQYYNGEERAKGNILERFSAQQFPDLHSELNLSSLELGDSALYFCASSVAEAAGYTFGSGTRLTVV.